This T cell receptor beta chain stems from a study of control samples from healthy donors and cancer patients. Germline lookup yields CDR1 ENHRY and CDR2 SYGVKD. The CDR3 totals 16 residues. Trimming took off 4 bases at V and 2 bases at J, with 14 bases between the two ends. Clones were sequenced by immunoSEQ multiplex PCR, and TCRdb holds only the in-frame ones, with some missing. The table lists some 250,000 clones, almost 85% of them singletons, with about an eighth in the top ten. The clonotype was recovered from an older woman with lung cancer. The V gene is TRBV10-3, the J gene TRBJ1-4; the D gene is possibly TRBD1 (6 bases). What was sequenced was PBMCs. CDR3 nucleotide sequence: TGTGCCATCAGTGTGGGGGGGCCGGGGACTAATGAAAAACTGTTTTTT. The encoded protein is CAISVGGPGTNEKLFF.